The 8 T cell receptor beta chains listed next were all sequenced from one sample in a study of blood T cell repertoires in COVID-19. Method: immunoSEQ multiplex PCR; TCRdb's copy keeps in-frame clones and lacks some. The sample contains 300,000 or so clones, approximately 89% of which appear only once. Material: peripheral blood. The receptors stem from a woman in her thirties with COVID-19, enrolled during active disease.

The chain couples TRBV5-4 to TRBJ2-1, with 15 bases identical to TRBD2. V gave up 7 bases and J gave up 9 bases; unmatched junction bases: 14. Germline V gives CDR1 SGHNT, CDR2 YYREEE (reference sequence). The CDR3 totals 17 residues. The CDR3 nucleotides are TGTGCCAGCTCGACACTAAGGACTAGCGGGAGGGCGGGTGAGCAGTTCTTC. Translated, it gives CASSTLRTSGRAGEQFF.

This clone was seen once. The rearrangement joins TRBV28 to TRBJ1-5; tentative D call: TRBD1 (5 bases). Germline-derived CDR1 and CDR2 are MDHEN and SYDVKM. Deletions cut 7 bases from V and 3 bases from J, with 10 bases between. This CDR3 contains 13 residues. CDR3 sequence: CASMGGFNQPQHF. Here the CDR3 DNA reads TGTGCCAGCATGGGGGGATTCAATCAGCCCCAGCATTTT.

This clone has a single count. This chain uses TRBV6-1 with TRBJ1-5; 7 nucleotides line up with TRBD1. This CDR3 has 16 residues. After removal of 3 bases from V and 0 bases from J, the junction contained 5 bases not matched to a gene. Germline CDR1 MNHNS, CDR2 SASEGT. CDR3 loop: CASSETGPHSNQPQHF. CDR3 DNA: TGTGCCAGCAGTGAGACAGGGCCTCATAGCAATCAGCCCCAGCATTTT.

This chain joins TRBV7-3 and TRBJ2-1; 12 positions match TRBD2. The V segment lost 5 bases and the J segment 3 bases; nucleotides outside the gene matches: 5. Per germline, CDR1 SGHTA and CDR2 FQGTGA. The CDR3 sequence is 16 residues long. CDR3 residues: CASSPQTSGSYNEQFF. In nucleotides, the CDR3 is TGTGCCAGCAGCCCCCAGACTAGCGGGAGCTACAATGAGCAGTTCTTC.

The chain links TRBV15 to TRBJ1-1; D might be TRBD1 (5 bases). Germline V CDR1 and CDR2: LNHNV, YYDKDF (reference sequence). The CDR3 contains 17 residues. The germline V and J ends were trimmed by 0 bases and 5 bases, with 19 bases remaining between them. Here the CDR3 reads CATSRDGQGQARTEAFF. DNA of the CDR3: TGTGCCACCAGCAGAGATGGGCAGGGTCAGGCCAGGACTGAAGCTTTCTTT.

V and J are TRBV7-3 and TRBJ1-1; TRBD1 might be the D (6 bases). CDR1 is SGHTA, CDR2 FQGTGA, per germline. The length of the CDR3 is 14 residues. V lost 4 bases, J lost 1 base, and 10 bases lay in between. DNA for the CDR3: TGTGCCAGCAGCTATGGACAGCAGAACACTGAAGCTTTCTTT. The encoded protein is CASSYGQQNTEAFF. The variable domain in full, with the rest retrieved from reference TRBV7-3 and TRBJ1-1, is GAGVSQTPSNKVTEKGKYVELRCDPISGHTALYWYRQSLGQGPEFLIYFQGTGAADDSGLPNDRFFAVRPEGSVSTLKIQRTERGDSAVYLCASSYGQQNTEAFFGQGTRLTVV.

A few counts support this clone. The V call is TRBV27, the J call TRBJ2-2; D is possibly TRBD2 (5 bases). This CDR3 comprises 13 residues. Germline V gives CDR1 MNHEY, CDR2 SMNVEV (reference sequence). V lost 3 bases, J lost 6 bases, and 8 bases lay in between. The CDR3 DNA sequence: TGTGCCAGCAGTTTGGTGGGAGCCGGGGAGCTGTTTTTT. This translates into CASSLVGAGELFF.

V usage is TRBV5-1 and J usage is TRBJ2-3, with D possibly TRBD2 on 6 matching bases. This CDR3 is 15 amino acids long. V lost 2 bases and J 1 base, leaving 11 bases between the germline ends. Germline CDR1 reads SGHRS; CDR2 reads YFSETQ. The CDR3 bases are TGCGCCAGCAGCTTACTATCGGGAGGCACAGATACGCAGTATTTT. Translation gives CASSLLSGGTDTQYF.